These 21 T cell receptor beta chains were sequenced from one sample in a study of cytomegalovirus exposure and HLA in healthy donors. The table came from immunoSEQ multiplex PCR; TCRdb's copy has only in-frame clones and leaves some out. The profile covers roughly 270,000 clones, with approximately 88% appearing a single time and about 0.9% taken by the ten largest. The sequenced material came from PBMCs. All receptors derive from a woman between 18 and 30 years old in good health and CMV-seronegative.

The chain uses TRBV19 and TRBJ2-1; TRBD2 matches 16 bases. V shed 6 bases and J 5 bases; nucleotides not matched to a gene: 13. The CDR3 is 19 amino acids. Germline V gene lookup returns CDR1 LNHDA and CDR2 SQIVND (reference sequence). The CDR3 bases are TGTGCCAGTAGGCCCGGGACTAGCGGGAGGGCCGGCGTAAACAATGAGCAGTTCTTC. Translation gives CASRPGTSGRAGVNNEQFF.

CDR3 in amino acids: CASRYGTSTYEQYF. In nucleotides, the CDR3 is TGTGCCAGCAGGTACGGGACAAGCACCTACGAGCAGTACTTC. V gene TRBV5-6 combines with J gene TRBJ2-7; a possible D gene is TRBD1 (6 bases). Between the trimmed V and J ends, which lost 5 bases and 2 bases, there was a span of 14 bases. The CDR3 totals 14 residues. Per the germline V gene, CDR1 is SGHDT and CDR2 is YYEEEE.

The rearrangement links TRBV18 to TRBJ1-2; no reliable D call. V was cut by 3 bases and J by 5 bases, with 10 bases left in between. The CDR3 has 13 amino acids. In germline, CDR1 is KGHSH, CDR2 LQKENI. The CDR3 sequence is CASSPTANYGYTF. The CDR3 region has the DNA TGTGCCAGCTCACCTACAGCAAATTATGGCTACACCTTC.

The chain uses TRBV25-1 and TRBJ2-2; D perhaps matches TRBD2 (6 bases). Trimming left V 3 bases short and J 3 bases short, with 11 bases between. Germline values: CDR1 MGHDK, CDR2 SYGVNS. This CDR3 region has 15 residues. CDR3 DNA: TGTGCCAGCAGTGATGGGGGGTGGGACACCGGGGAGCTGTTTTTT. Its translation: CASSDGGWDTGELFF.

The chain recombines TRBV28 with TRBJ1-1, with 11 bases matching TRBD1. The V gene's germline CDR1 is MDHEN and CDR2 SYDVKM. V shed 8 bases and J 0 bases; nucleotides not matched to a gene: 2. The CDR3 spans 14 residues. Written as DNA, the CDR3 is TGTGCCAGCCGGACAGGGGGCTTGAACACTGAAGCTTTCTTT. Protein sequence: CASRTGGLNTEAFF.

The chain is built from TRBV18 and TRBJ2-5, with D perhaps matching TRBD2 (6 bases). Trimming cost V 0 bases and J 6 bases, with 11 bases left between them. Germline CDR1 is KGHSH and CDR2 is LQKENI. This CDR3 spans 14 amino acids. The CDR3 reads CASSPPNAGKTQYF. The CDR3 DNA follows: TGTGCCAGCTCACCACCGAACGCGGGAAAGACCCAGTACTTC.

The chain uses TRBV11-2 and TRBJ2-7; tentatively, D is TRBD1 (5 bases). The germline CDR1 and CDR2 sequences are SGHAT and FQNNGV. The CDR3 totals 16 residues. V lost 0 bases and J 2 bases, leaving 14 bases between the germline ends. CDR3 region: CASSLEAGRAPYEQYF. The DNA for the CDR3 is TGTGCCAGCAGCTTAGAGGCCGGCAGGGCCCCCTACGAGCAGTACTTC.

Remarks on this clone: One junction end disagrees with the germline gene, perhaps due to a read error. The rearrangement links TRBV30 to TRBJ2-7, with 16 positions matching TRBD2. This CDR3 contains 14 residues. The germline V gene encodes CDR1 GTSNPN and CDR2 SVGIG (reference sequence). Here the CDR3 reads CAWSRFGTSGGALF. The CDR3 DNA sequence: TGTGCCTGGAGTCGCTTCGGGACTAGCGGGGGGGCTTTATTC.

V and J are TRBV5-1 and TRBJ1-2; D might be TRBD1 (6 bases). The length of the CDR3 is 15 residues. CDR1 and CDR2 from the germline V gene are SGHRS and YFSETQ. V was shortened by 8 bases and J by 1 base, with 18 bases between the two germline ends. CDR3 in amino acids: CASTPGQPINYGYTF. The DNA for the CDR3 is TGCGCCAGTACCCCGGGACAACCTATTAACTATGGCTACACCTTC.

This clone has just one count. The chain links TRBV28 to TRBJ1-2; 8 bases line up with TRBD1. V shed 7 bases, J shed 0 bases, and the junction held 19 bases outside the gene matches. This CDR3 region has 19 residues. CDR1 and CDR2 from the germline V gene are MDHEN and SYDVKM. The CDR3 is CASTYNTWTGLGSNYGYTF. CDR3 sequence (DNA): TGTGCCAGCACCTATAATACCTGGACAGGGCTGGGTTCTAACTATGGCTACACCTTC.

This sequence joins TRBV9 and TRBJ2-1; TRBD2 matches 11 bases. Germline V gives CDR1 SGDLS, CDR2 YYNGEE. The CDR3 contains 16 residues. The V segment lost 4 bases and the J segment 7 bases; nucleotides outside the gene matches: 10. The CDR3 is CASSHGFSGRANEQFF. The CDR3 bases are TGTGCCAGCAGCCATGGATTTAGCGGGAGGGCGAATGAGCAGTTCTTC.

The V and J genes are TRBV6-5 and TRBJ2-5, with 9 bases aligning to TRBD2. Per the germline V gene, CDR1 is MNHEY and CDR2 is SVGAGI. CDR3 length: 16 amino acids. V was clipped by 2 bases and J by 5 bases; unmatched bases: 9. In nucleotides, the CDR3 is TGTGCCAGCAGTTACACAGGGATCAGCGGGAGGGAGACCCAGTACTTC. It is translated as CASSYTGISGRETQYF.

The genes are TRBV10-3 and TRBJ2-3, with 13 bases fitting TRBD2. Per the germline V gene, CDR1 is ENHRY and CDR2 is SYGVKD. The V and J ends lost 11 bases and 6 bases, in that order; junction bases with no gene match: 5. CDR3 length equals 13 residues. CDR3 residues: CASGLAGVDTQYF. CDR3 DNA sequence: TGTGCCTCCGGACTAGCGGGAGTCGATACGCAGTATTTT.

The V call is TRBV11-2, the J call TRBJ2-3; 10 bases align to TRBD2. Germline V gives CDR1 SGHAT, CDR2 FQNNGV. The V segment lost 7 bases and the J segment 2 bases; nucleotides outside the gene matches: 9. This CDR3 comprises 16 residues. CDR3 sequence: CASTKTSGAYTDTQYF. Here the CDR3 DNA reads TGTGCCAGCACAAAAACTAGCGGGGCTTACACAGATACGCAGTATTTT.

The V and J genes are TRBV11-2 and TRBJ2-7; the match to TRBD2 covers 12 bases. The germline gives CDR1 SGHAT, CDR2 FQNNGV. There are 17 residues in the CDR3. J lost 3 bases, V lost 5 bases, and 11 bases had no gene match. In DNA form, the CDR3 reads TGTGCCAGCAGCCCGCTGACTAGCGGGAGTGGTGGCTACGAGCAGTACTTC. Protein: CASSPLTSGSGGYEQYF.

The CDR3 reads CAWTHFRQGNYGYTF. The CDR3, as DNA: TGTGCCTGGACCCATTTCCGGCAGGGAAACTATGGCTACACCTTC. The rearrangement joins TRBV30 to TRBJ1-2, with D perhaps TRBD1 (5 bases). This CDR3 is built from 15 residues. V was clipped by 4 bases and J by 2 bases, with 17 bases between them. Germline values: CDR1 GTSNPN, CDR2 SVGIG (reference sequence).

This clone appeared a few times. This rearrangement joins TRBV7-2 to TRBJ2-7; TRBD1 is a possible D gene (6 bases). The V gene lost 4 bases and the J gene lost 6 bases, with 10 bases spanning the gap. The CDR3 loop spans 12 amino acids. CDR1 and CDR2 from the germline V gene are SGHTA and FQGNSA. The CDR3 DNA reads as TGTGCCAGCAGCTCCCAGGGGCTCGAGCAGTACTTC. This gives the protein CASSSQGLEQYF. Drawing the rest from reference TRBV7-2 and TRBJ2-7, the complete variable domain is GAGVSQSPSNKVTEKGKDVELRCDPISGHTALYWYRQSLGQGLEFLIYFQGNSAPDKSGLPSDRFSAERTGGSVSTLTIQRTQQEDSAVYLCASSSQGLEQYFGPGTRLTVT.

The genes are TRBV27 and TRBJ2-3; no clear D. Germline CDR1 and CDR2: MNHEY and SMNVEV (reference sequence). The CDR3 is 14 amino acids. Between the trimmed V and J ends, which lost 4 bases and 6 bases, there was a span of 14 bases. The chain's CDR3 is CASSSLSSADTQYF. The CDR3 coding sequence is TGTGCCAGCAGTTCACTATCTAGTGCCGATACGCAGTATTTT.

This sequence joins TRBV25-1 and TRBJ1-6; a possible D gene is TRBD1 (6 bases). CDR3 length: 13 amino acids. Per germline, CDR1 MGHDK and CDR2 SYGVNS. Trimming took off 11 bases at V and 5 bases at J, with 13 bases between the two ends. The CDR3 nucleotides read TGTGCCTCCTGTAGGGACAATAATTCACCCCTCCACTTT. Translated: CASCRDNNSPLHF.

J is TRBJ2-4 and V is TRBV4-3; 12 bases are shared with TRBD1. From germline, CDR1 is LGHNA and CDR2 YSLEER. This CDR3 has 15 amino acids. Unmatched junction bases numbered 8, after V lost 6 bases and J lost 8 bases. CDR3: CASSRGGQGADIQYF. CDR3 sequence (DNA): TGCGCCAGCAGTCGAGGGGGACAGGGGGCCGACATTCAGTACTTC.

V and J are TRBV7-9 and TRBJ2-2; 7 bases match TRBD2. Germline V gene lookup returns CDR1 SEHNR and CDR2 FQNEAQ (reference sequence). The V and J ends lost 0 bases and 0 bases, in that order; junction bases with no gene match: 4. There are 17 residues in the CDR3. CDR3 nucleotide sequence: TGTGCCAGCAGCTTAGCGTTTGCGGGAGCGAACACCGGGGAGCTGTTTTTT. It translates to CASSLAFAGANTGELFF.